Presented here are 28 T cell receptor beta chains from one specimen sequenced in a study of T cell responses to AZD1222 COVID-19 vaccine (dated by TCRdb to the early 2020s). The library was generated by the immunoSEQ multiplex PCR assay. TCRdb re-hosts the immuneACCESS table, in-frame sequences only. Its copies lack some clones; in the studies checked, an unresolved V gene accounts for under half of them, and the cause for the rest is not known. Within this sample are 35,000 to 45,000 clones, with roughly 75% of them counted one time only. The ten largest account for around 3.6% of the sample. What this sample's time point label stands for: baseline before first vaccination. The starting material was peripheral blood, obtained on day 0 of AZD1222 vaccination. These receptor sequences come from an adult in good health.

The J gene is TRBJ1-2, the V gene TRBV19, with 7 bases matching TRBD1. CDR3 length: 14 residues. Germline CDR1 LNHDA, CDR2 SQIVND (reference sequence). In nucleotides, the CDR3 is TGTGCTTCACAGGGGACACCGCTCACCTATGGCTACACCTTC. This gives the protein CASQGTPLTYGYTF.

This clone was counted a single time. The chain carries TRBV18 and TRBJ2-1; D may be TRBD1 (5 bases). Germline-derived CDR1 and CDR2 are KGHSH and LQKENI. The CDR3 length is 14 residues. The ends were cut back, 4 bases at V and 3 bases at J, with 10 bases in the middle. As DNA, the CDR3 is TGTGCCAGCTCACTATCCACAGGCTACAATGAGCAGTTCTTC. This sequence encodes CASSLSTGYNEQFF.

The chain joins TRBV5-1 to TRBJ1-1; 10 positions match TRBD1. Germline V CDR1 and CDR2: SGHRS, YFSETQ. The CDR3 totals 15 residues. V lost 7 bases to trimming and J lost 1 base; unmatched junction nucleotides: 7. Here the CDR3 DNA reads TGCGCCAGCGCCGGACAGGGGGTCGGGAACACTGAAGCTTTCTTT. This sequence encodes CASAGQGVGNTEAFF.

Concerning this clone: Sequence at one end of the junction differs from germline and may be a read error. The V and J genes are TRBV12-3 or TRBV12-4 and TRBJ2-7, with D possibly being TRBD1 (6 bases). The CDR3 has 12 residues. DNA of the CDR3: TGTGCCAGCAGTTTAATGAAGGGGGTGGGTGTCTTC. Amino acids: CASSLMKGVGVF.

V usage is TRBV7-2 and J usage is TRBJ2-4; 9 bases are a match to TRBD2. The junction had 14 bases not matched to a gene; V was cut back by 6 bases and J by 2 bases. Germline V gene lookup returns CDR1 SGHTA and CDR2 FQGNSA. This CDR3 region has 18 residues. CDR3 sequence: CASSSLIAGVVTKNIQYF. In DNA, the CDR3 is TGTGCCAGCAGTTCACTCATAGCGGGGGTGGTAACCAAAAACATTCAGTACTTC.

This rearrangement joins TRBV2 to TRBJ2-2; D may be TRBD2 (6 bases). V dropped 7 bases and J dropped 4 bases, with 16 bases sitting between them. The CDR3 length is 15 residues. Germline loops: CDR1 SNHLY, CDR2 FYNNEI. CDR3 in DNA: TGTGCCAGCACCGGGACTCAAGGAGTCACCGGGGAGCTGTTTTTT. This codes for CASTGTQGVTGELFF.

The chain uses TRBV5-6 and TRBJ1-6; 8 nucleotides agree with TRBD1. The CDR3 extends over 14 amino acids. The germline V gene has CDR1 SGHDT and CDR2 YYEEEE. J was trimmed by 7 bases and V by 4 bases; bases with no gene match: 4. The CDR3 bases are TGTGCCAGCAGCGAGGACAGGGCGAATTCACCCCTCCACTTT. Translated: CASSEDRANSPLHF.

This chain joins TRBV9 and TRBJ1-4; possible D gene TRBD1, 5 bases. The germline V gene encodes CDR1 SGDLS and CDR2 YYNGEE. The V gene lost 0 bases and the J gene lost 4 bases, with 10 bases spanning the gap. The CDR3 has 15 amino acids. Here the CDR3 DNA reads TGTGCCAGCAGCGTAGCGACAGCCCTTAATGAAAAACTGTTTTTT. Translated: CASSVATALNEKLFF.

The V call is TRBV28, the J call TRBJ1-1; D is undetermined. The CDR3 totals 14 residues. Germline CDR1 is MDHEN and CDR2 is SYDVKM. Trimming took off 2 bases at V and 1 base at J, with 8 bases between the two ends. This chain's CDR3 is CASSLGRENTEAFF. CDR3 in DNA: TGTGCCAGCAGTTTAGGGCGGGAGAACACTGAAGCTTTCTTT.

The V call is TRBV7-2, the J call TRBJ1-3; D may be TRBD1 (6 bases). CDR1 is SGHTA and CDR2 is FQGNSA in the germline V gene. The V and J ends lost 1 base and 7 bases respectively, with 14 bases between them. This CDR3 is 15 amino acids long. The CDR3 is CASSLGGGDGNTIYF. CDR3 sequence (DNA): TGTGCCAGCAGCTTAGGGGGGGGCGATGGGAACACCATATATTTT.

J is TRBJ1-1 and V is TRBV5-8, with D hard to call. The CDR3 totals 10 residues. From germline, CDR1 is SGHTS and CDR2 YDEGEE. V lost 2 bases and J 11 bases, leaving 7 bases between the germline ends. CDR3 DNA: TGTGCCAGCAGCTTCACGAAGGCTTTCTTT. This gives the protein CASSFTKAFF.

The V call is TRBV5-1, the J call TRBJ1-3; D unclear. V shed 0 bases and J shed 0 bases, with 10 bases lying between them. CDR1 SGHRS and CDR2 YFSETQ come from the germline V gene. The CDR3 runs 16 residues. CDR3 nucleotide sequence: TGCGCCAGCAGCTTGGGACTACTGAACTCTGGAAACACCATATATTTT. Amino acids: CASSLGLLNSGNTIYF.

This chain uses TRBV12-3 or TRBV12-4 with TRBJ1-5; a weak D match, TRBD1 (6 bases). Trimming stripped 5 bases from V and 8 bases from J, with 13 bases between. This CDR3 has 13 amino acids. CDR3 region: CASSPRGTEPQHF. The CDR3 nucleotides read TGTGCCAGCAGTCCCAGGGGAACGGAGCCCCAGCATTTT.

The DNA of the CDR3 is TGTGCCACCAGCAACGGGATCAGCGGGGGGACCAATGAGCAGTTCTTC. Translating it yields CATSNGISGGTNEQFF. The V gene is TRBV15, the J gene TRBJ2-1; 9 nucleotides agree with TRBD2. Trimming took 4 bases from V and 6 from J; bases not matched to a gene: 10. The CDR3 covers 16 residues. Germline-derived CDR1 and CDR2 are LNHNV and YYDKDF (reference sequence).

The V call is TRBV28, the J call TRBJ1-6; D gene uncertain. In germline, CDR1 is MDHEN, CDR2 SYDVKM. Trimming took off 3 bases at V and 7 bases at J, with 13 bases between the two ends. CDR3 size: 15 residues. CDR3 sequence reads: CASSFYRVQNSPLHF. The CDR3 DNA reads as TGTGCCAGCAGTTTCTATCGGGTGCAGAATTCACCCCTCCACTTT.

The CDR3: CASSALGGRSDIQYF. In nucleotides, the CDR3 is TGTGCCAGCAGCGCTCTAGGCGGGCGGTCGGACATTCAGTACTTC. The chain uses TRBV7-6 and TRBJ2-4; D might be TRBD2 (5 bases). Per the germline V gene, CDR1 is SGHVS and CDR2 is FNYEAQ. The CDR3 runs to 15 residues. The ends were cut back, 5 bases at V and 8 bases at J, with 19 bases in the middle.

V usage is TRBV29-1 and J usage is TRBJ2-7, with D possibly being TRBD1 (6 bases). V lost 3 bases, J lost 4 bases, and 16 bases lay in between. The germline gives CDR1 SQVTM, CDR2 ANQGSEA. This CDR3 spans 14 amino acids. The CDR3 reads CSVEVLDRPYEQYF. CDR3 DNA sequence: TGCAGCGTTGAGGTACTGGACAGACCTTACGAGCAGTACTTC.

This rearrangement joins TRBV7-9 to TRBJ2-5; D might be TRBD2 (5 bases). The CDR3 extends over 14 amino acids. Germline lookup yields CDR1 SEHNR and CDR2 FQNEAQ (reference sequence). Trimming shortened V by 5 bases and J by 2 bases, and 12 bases separated the two germline ends. Here the CDR3 DNA reads TGTGCCAGCAGCCCCCCGGACTTACAAGAGACCCAGTACTTC. Its protein is CASSPPDLQETQYF.

The genes are TRBV4-2 and TRBJ2-6, with no clear D. Trimming stripped 0 bases from V and 2 bases from J, with 5 bases between. Germline values: CDR1 LGHNA, CDR2 YNFKEQ. The length of the CDR3 is 15 residues. The CDR3 protein is CASSQDTAGANVLTF. CDR3 nucleotide sequence: TGTGCCAGCAGCCAAGACACAGCTGGGGCCAACGTCCTGACTTTC.

This clone has a handful of counts. The J gene is TRBJ2-1, the V gene TRBV3-1 (or the pseudogene TRBV3-2); 11 bases align to TRBD2. After removal of 5 bases from V and 10 bases from J, the junction contained 4 bases not matched to a gene. CDR3 length: 13 residues. CDR1 is LGHDT and CDR2 is YNNKEL in the germline V gene (reference sequence). The CDR3 DNA follows: TGTGCCAGCAGCTCAACTAGCGGGGGAGAGCAGTTCTTC. Amino acids: CASSSTSGGEQFF.

The chain links TRBV2 to TRBJ1-1; D is ambiguous. V was shortened by 7 bases and J by 5 bases, with 14 bases between the two germline ends. The CDR3 covers 13 residues. Germline-derived CDR1 and CDR2 are SNHLY and FYNNEI. CDR3 DNA sequence: TGTGCCAGCACCCCCAGCCCCGTTACTGAAGCTTTCTTT. Protein: CASTPSPVTEAFF.

The chain recombines TRBV7-8 with TRBJ2-6; the D gene could be TRBD1 or TRBD2 (5 bases each). The germline gives CDR1 SGHVS, CDR2 FQNEAQ. The V end lost 5 bases, the J end lost 4 bases, and 12 bases lay between the germline ends. This CDR3 has 15 residues. Here the CDR3 DNA reads TGTGCCAGCAGCCACGGGGCTAGAGGGGCCAACGTCCTGACTTTC. Translation gives CASSHGARGANVLTF.

This chain connects TRBV5-6 to TRBJ1-6; D gene ambiguous. Trimming pared 2 bases from V and 13 bases from J, leaving 10 bases between. This CDR3 comprises 12 residues. Germline V gene data show CDR1 as SGHDT and CDR2 as YYEEEE. The CDR3 protein is CASSLLDFPLHF. CDR3 DNA sequence: TGTGCCAGCAGCTTACTTGACTTTCCCCTCCACTTT.

The genes are TRBV11-3 and TRBJ1-6; D is undetermined. This CDR3 is 13 amino acids long. Germline lookup yields CDR1 SGHNT and CDR2 YENEEA. V lost 6 bases to trimming and J lost 10 bases, with 13 bases between them. The CDR3 coding sequence is TGTGCCAGCAGTTTACGGGCGTCGTCACCCCTCCACTTT. Protein sequence: CASSLRASSPLHF.

This clone was observed once. This chain joins TRBV11-2 and TRBJ1-1; 10 bases align to TRBD1. CDR1 is SGHAT and CDR2 is FQNNGV in the germline V gene. V lost 5 bases and J lost 6; bases outside the gene matches: 6. CDR3 size: 14 residues. CDR3: CASSPGQGLAEAFF. The CDR3 coding sequence is TGTGCCAGCAGCCCGGGACAGGGGCTCGCTGAAGCTTTCTTT.

The chain has TRBV6-5 and TRBJ2-3; no clear D gene. This CDR3 spans 13 amino acids. Trimming stripped 2 bases from V and 2 bases from J, with 5 bases between. Germline V gives CDR1 MNHEY, CDR2 SVGAGI. CDR3 amino acids: CASSYGFTDTQYF. The CDR3 region has the DNA TGTGCCAGCAGTTACGGGTTCACAGATACGCAGTATTTT.

The chain uses TRBV10-1 and TRBJ2-7, with 8 bases that match TRBD1. The CDR3 length is 14 residues. V shed 6 bases and J 5 bases; nucleotides not matched to a gene: 9. Germline loops: CDR1 WNHNN, CDR2 SYGVQD (reference sequence). The CDR3 spells CASRDRAVWDEQYF. CDR3 nucleotides: TGCGCCAGCAGGGACAGGGCCGTTTGGGACGAGCAGTACTTC.

This chain links TRBV20-1 with TRBJ1-6, with TRBD1 identical over 11 bases. V lost 3 bases, J lost 9 bases, and 4 bases stayed unmatched. Germline CDR1 reads DFQATT; CDR2 reads SNEGSKA (reference sequence). CDR3 length equals 14 residues. The CDR3 loop is CSASSGTGGSPLHF. In DNA, the CDR3 is TGCAGTGCTAGTTCCGGGACAGGGGGTTCACCCCTCCACTTT.